These 27 T cell receptor beta chains were all obtained from the same sample, sequenced in a study of T cells in Graves' hyperthyroidism and ophthalmopathy. Amplification of TCR beta CDR3 regions was performed using RNA transcripts as template. With the HTBI primer set, the TCR CDR3 went through a first round of RT-PCR. TCRdb used MiXCR to reprocess the multiplex PCR reads, holding one entry per CDR3 protein. The sample lists hundreds of thousands of distinct CDR3 sequences; about 18% were seen once. Sequenced input: blood. The receptors shown here come from a young woman with Graves' hyperthyroidism.

This clonotype was counted ten times or more. The V and J genes are TRBV4-1 and TRBJ1-1; TRBD1 is a possible D gene (5 bases). The CDR3 is 18 amino acids. Germline CDR1 and CDR2: MGHRA and YSYEKL. V gave up 4 bases and J gave up 3 bases, with 24 bases separating them. DNA for the CDR3: TGCGCCAGCAGCCGGATCCTTCCTAAGGGACCTGCGGACACTGAAGCTTTCTTT. Protein sequence: CASSRILPKGPADTEAFF.

In its sample, this clonotype was seen a few times. Since a much larger clone is just one base distant, this may be a read error. The chain joins TRBV2 to TRBJ2-7, with D unresolved. The V and J ends lost 8 bases and 7 bases respectively, with 9 bases between them. The V gene's germline CDR1 is SNHLY and CDR2 FYNNEI. The CDR3 totals 10 residues. The CDR3 DNA reads as TGTGCCAGCTGGGCCAAGGAGCAGTACTTC. Translating gives CASWAKEQYF.

Notes on this clonotype: Possible read error: a much larger clone is one base away. The chain employs TRBV12-3 or TRBV12-4 and TRBJ2-2; D might be TRBD1 (6 bases). The CDR3 runs to 15 residues. The CDR3 sequence: CASIGAPSGAGELCF. The CDR3 bases are TGTGCCAGCATCGGCGCGCCCTCAGGGGCCGGGGAGCTGTGTTTT.

This clonotype was detected ten times or more. The chain employs TRBV24-1 and TRBJ1-1; D not resolved. Trimming left V 5 bases short and J 3 bases short, with 9 bases between. The CDR3 extends over 13 amino acids. Germline CDR1 reads KGHDR; CDR2 reads SFDVKD. Here the CDR3 reads CATSARRDTEAFF. CDR3 DNA sequence: TGTGCCACCAGTGCCCGGAGGGACACTGAAGCTTTCTTT.

Many counts were recorded for this clonotype. The chain has TRBV6-1 and TRBJ2-3; a weak D match, TRBD1 (5 bases). This CDR3 is built from 13 residues. CDR1 MNHNS and CDR2 SASEGT come from the germline V gene. Trimming removed 7 bases from V and 2 bases from J, with 10 bases in between. The CDR3 loop reads CASKSGATDTQYF. The DNA of the CDR3 is TGTGCCAGCAAGTCTGGGGCCACAGATACGCAGTATTTT.

This clonotype was picked up many times. V and J are TRBV20-1 and TRBJ2-5; either TRBD1 or TRBD2 may fit D (6 bases each). This CDR3 has 11 amino acids. Between the trimmed V and J ends, which lost 6 bases and 9 bases, there was a span of 14 bases. CDR1 and CDR2 (germline): DFQATT, SNEGSKA (reference sequence). The CDR3 reads CSASPRGPQYF. The CDR3 bases are TGCAGTGCCTCTCCCCGGGGGCCCCAGTACTTC.

In this sample, this clonotype turned up many times. The V call is TRBV2, the J call TRBJ1-1; maybe TRBD1 (5 bases). Trimming pared 7 bases from V and 0 bases from J, leaving 12 bases between. From germline, CDR1 is SNHLY and CDR2 FYNNEI. This CDR3 spans 14 amino acids. The CDR3 here is CASTQTDMNTEAFF. The CDR3 nucleotides are TGTGCCAGCACTCAGACAGACATGAACACTGAAGCTTTCTTT.

There are many counts of this clonotype. CDR3 nucleotide sequence: TGTGCCAGCAGTCACTTGAACACTGAAGCTTTCTTT. Encoded protein: CASSHLNTEAFF. This chain uses TRBV6-5 with TRBJ1-1; D is unclear. The V end was cut by 5 bases, the J end by 0 bases, with 4 bases between. The CDR3 extends over 12 amino acids. Per germline, CDR1 MNHEY and CDR2 SVGAGI.

Worth noting for this clonotype: Sequence at one end of the junction differs from germline and may be a read error. The chain is built from TRBV27 and TRBJ1-5, with D maybe TRBD1 (5 bases). This CDR3 is 15 amino acids long. CDR1 is MNHEY, CDR2 SMNVEV, per germline (reference sequence). The CDR3: CAGSSSGGFNQPQHF. For the CDR3, the DNA is TGTGCCGGCAGTTCGTCGGGGGGGTTCAATCAGCCCCAGCATTTT.

This clonotype occurred many times. The chain is built from TRBV12-3 or TRBV12-4 and TRBJ2-5; D unresolved. The CDR3 is 14 amino acids. Trimming shortened V by 4 bases and J by 5 bases, and 14 bases separated the two germline ends. DNA for the CDR3: TGTGCCAGCAGTTCACGATCCGGCCGGGAGACCCAGTACTTC. Protein sequence: CASSSRSGRETQYF.

At least ten counts were recorded for this clonotype. V usage is TRBV19 and J usage is TRBJ2-2; 9 positions match TRBD2. The CDR3 contains 14 residues. CDR1 and CDR2 from the germline V gene are LNHDA and SQIVND (reference sequence). V shed 7 bases, J shed 5 bases, and the junction held 5 bases outside the gene matches. The CDR3 here is CASMRLAGTGELFF. CDR3 DNA sequence: TGTGCCAGTATGCGCCTAGCGGGGACCGGGGAGCTGTTTTTT.

This clonotype was found many times. The rearrangement links TRBV6-2 or TRBV6-3 to TRBJ1-5; 7 bases are a match to TRBD1. Losses at the gene ends were 6 bases for V and 2 bases for J; bases not matched to a gene: 7. Germline V gene sequence: CDR1 MNHEY, CDR2 SVGEGT. This CDR3 contains 15 residues. This CDR3 reads CASSKFGTGNQPQHF. CDR3 nucleotide sequence: TGTGCCAGCAGCAAATTCGGGACAGGCAATCAGCCCCAGCATTTT.

This clonotype was seen at least ten times. V is TRBV20-1 and J is TRBJ2-5; 10 positions agree with TRBD1. In germline, CDR1 is DFQATT, CDR2 SNEGSKA (reference sequence). The J segment lost 4 bases and the V segment lost 5 bases, leaving 7 bases of the junction unmatched. This CDR3 is built from 14 residues. CDR3 nucleotides: TGCAGTGCTGCTGGACAGGGGGGAGGAGAGACCCAGTACTTC. This translates into CSAAGQGGGETQYF.

The chain carries TRBV20-1 and TRBJ1-1; D possibly corresponds to TRBD1 (6 bases). The CDR3 is 16 amino acids. The germline V gene encodes CDR1 DFQATT and CDR2 SNEGSKA (reference sequence). Trimming removed 6 bases from V and 1 base from J, with 21 bases in between. The CDR3 protein is CSAYTPFGQRNTEAFF. The CDR3 DNA sequence: TGCAGTGCCTATACCCCATTCGGACAGAGGAACACTGAAGCTTTCTTT.

This clonotype occurred many times. The V and J genes are TRBV27 and TRBJ2-7, with TRBD1 matching over 11 bases. After removal of 5 bases from V and 4 bases from J, the junction contained 13 bases not matched to a gene. Germline values: CDR1 MNHEY, CDR2 SMNVEV (reference sequence). This CDR3 contains 17 residues. The CDR3 bases are TGTGCCAGCAGTCTCGACCCTTCCGGGACAGGGGGATACGAGCAGTACTTC. Translating gives CASSLDPSGTGGYEQYF.

In this sample, this clonotype turned up a few times. The chain is built from TRBV12-3 or TRBV12-4 and TRBJ2-7; the D is unclear. V gave up 2 bases and J gave up 7 bases, with 12 bases separating them. The CDR3 runs to 13 residues. The CDR3 is CASSLLGIREQYF. CDR3 nucleotide sequence: TGTGCCAGCAGTTTATTGGGGATACGAGAGCAGTACTTC.

This clonotype has ten or more counts. J is TRBJ2-6 and V is TRBV5-1; D gene uncertain. Germline V lookup: CDR1 SGHRS, CDR2 YFSETQ. Deletions cut 0 bases from V and 7 bases from J, with 5 bases between. There are 13 residues in the CDR3. In DNA, the CDR3 is TGCGCCAGCAGCTTGGGGTCTGCCAACGTCCTGACTTTC. It yields the protein CASSLGSANVLTF.

This clonotype was seen repeatedly, ten times or more. The chain's CDR3 is CASSFLGYREAFF. CDR3 coding DNA: TGTGCCAGCAGTTTTCTTGGGTACAGGGAAGCTTTCTTT. The rearrangement links TRBV12-3 or TRBV12-4 to TRBJ1-1, with TRBD1 as a possible D gene (5 bases). Trimming removed 3 bases at V and 8 bases at J, with 13 bases between. The CDR3 length is 13 residues.

This clonotype showed up just a few times. The chain uses TRBV6-1 and TRBJ1-1; D may be TRBD1 (5 bases). This CDR3 has 13 residues. Trimming removed 8 bases from V and 5 bases from J, with 15 bases in between. Germline loops: CDR1 MNHNS, CDR2 SASEGT. CDR3 DNA: TGTGCCAGCGCTGGGAGGGGAGGAACTGAAGCTTTCTTT. It translates to CASAGRGGTEAFF.

This clonotype came up many times. The chain carries TRBV24-1 and TRBJ1-5; unclear D gene. CDR1 and CDR2 (germline): KGHDR, SFDVKD. Trimming shortened V by 9 bases and J by 5 bases, and 13 bases separated the two germline ends. This CDR3 contains 13 residues. The CDR3 spells CATAGRHDQPQHF. The CDR3 bases are TGTGCCACCGCAGGCCGCCACGATCAGCCCCAGCATTTT.

At least ten counts were recorded for this clonotype. The chain has TRBV11-2 and TRBJ2-2, with TRBD2 identical over 9 bases. V trimming: 3 bases; J trimming: 7 bases; junction bases outside the gene matches: 12. Germline V gene sequence: CDR1 SGHAT, CDR2 FQNNGV. The CDR3 contains 17 residues. In DNA, the CDR3 is TGTGCCAGCAGCTTCCTAATAGCGGGGGACCCCCACGGGGAGCTGTTTTTT. Translating it yields CASSFLIAGDPHGELFF.

This clonotype was seen ten or more times. This chain uses TRBV6-5 with TRBJ1-2, with D tentatively TRBD1 (5 bases). CDR3 length: 14 amino acids. The germline V and J ends were trimmed by 0 bases and 7 bases, with 12 bases remaining between them. Germline assignment: CDR1 MNHEY and CDR2 SVGAGI. The CDR3 sequence: CASSYSKGDSGYTF. CDR3 coding DNA: TGTGCCAGCAGTTACTCGAAAGGGGACTCTGGCTACACCTTC.

Comment on this clonotype: Just one base apart from a much larger clone, this may be a read error. Because the CDR3 is missing its conserved closing phenylalanine or tryptophan, this is likely a read error. The chain's CDR3 is CASSPPAGDQETQYS. The CDR3 region has the DNA TGTGCCAGCTCACCACCAGCGGGGGACCAAGAGACCCAGTACTCC. V is TRBV18 and J is TRBJ2-5; 8 positions match TRBD2. Unmatched junction bases numbered 0, after V lost 0 bases and J lost 0 bases. The CDR3 is made up of 15 amino acids. Germline values: CDR1 KGHSH, CDR2 LQKENI.

As concerns this clonotype: The conserved phenylalanine or tryptophan normally closing the CDR3 is absent here, so this likely arose from a read error. The V call is TRBV9, the J call TRBJ1-2; 7 bases are a match to TRBD1. The V gene's germline CDR1 is SGDLS and CDR2 YYNGEE. This CDR3 is built from 16 residues. Germline trimming cut 3 bases from V and 3 bases from J; bases unmatched to any gene: 11. The chain's CDR3 is CASSEGPGQYHYGYTY. CDR3 sequence (DNA): TGTGCCAGCAGCGAAGGCCCGGGACAGTACCACTATGGCTACACCTAC.

Points on this clonotype: Relative to the germline gene, one junction end is altered; a read error may explain this. The V call is TRBV6-2 or TRBV6-3, the J call TRBJ2-7; D is perhaps TRBD2 (5 bases). Germline CDR1 is MNHEY and CDR2 is SVGEGT. This CDR3 is 13 amino acids long. Here the CDR3 DNA reads TGCGCCAGCAGGCGACGAGCGGTCAACGAGCAGTACTTC. It yields the protein CASRRRAVNEQYF.

This clonotype was found many times. This chain uses TRBV7-9 with TRBJ1-5; the D gene is possibly TRBD1 (6 bases). From germline, CDR1 is SEHNR and CDR2 FQNEAQ (reference sequence). The CDR3 is 14 residues long. V was pared by 2 bases and J by 5 bases, with 10 bases between. The CDR3 here is CASSLSGDHQPQHF. CDR3 DNA sequence: TGTGCCAGCAGCTTATCAGGGGATCATCAGCCCCAGCATTTT.

The rearrangement joins TRBV9 to TRBJ2-7; TRBD2 is a possible D gene (5 bases). This CDR3 is built from 13 residues. Germline lookup yields CDR1 SGDLS and CDR2 YYNGEE. V was cut by 2 bases and J by 6 bases, with 12 bases left in between. The chain's CDR3 is CASSVDWLGEQYF. The CDR3 bases are TGTGCCAGCAGCGTGGACTGGCTCGGCGAGCAGTACTTC.